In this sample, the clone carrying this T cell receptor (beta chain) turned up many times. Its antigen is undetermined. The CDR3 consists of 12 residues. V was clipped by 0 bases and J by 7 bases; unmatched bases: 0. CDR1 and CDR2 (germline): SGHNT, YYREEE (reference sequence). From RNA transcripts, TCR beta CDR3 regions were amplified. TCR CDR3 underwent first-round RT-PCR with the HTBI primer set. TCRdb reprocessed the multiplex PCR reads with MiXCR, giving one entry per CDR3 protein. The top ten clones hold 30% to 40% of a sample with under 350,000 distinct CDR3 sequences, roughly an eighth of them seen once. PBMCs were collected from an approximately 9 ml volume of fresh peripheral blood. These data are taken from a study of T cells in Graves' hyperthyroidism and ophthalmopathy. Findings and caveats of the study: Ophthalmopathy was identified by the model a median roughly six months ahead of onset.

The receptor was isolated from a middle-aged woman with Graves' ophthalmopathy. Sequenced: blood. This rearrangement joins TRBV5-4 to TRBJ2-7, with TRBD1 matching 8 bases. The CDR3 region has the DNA TGTGCCAGCAGCTTGGGACAGGGGGAGCAGTACTTC. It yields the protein CASSLGQGEQYF.